The 9 T cell receptor beta chains listed next were all sequenced from one sample in a study of patients and donors after allogeneic stem cell transplantation. TCRdb analysed the RT-PCR reads with MiXCR anew, one entry per CDR3 protein. The sample lists approximately 430,000 distinct CDR3 sequences, more than 15% occurring once. The sample comprised blood, either unsorted or a sorted T cell fraction (not recorded which). These receptor sequences come from a human donor who was either an allogeneic HSCT recipient or a stem cell or donor lymphocyte infusion donor (not recorded which). It is not recorded whose cells these are; they may come from a transplant donor.

In its sample, this clonotype was seen a few times. The V and J genes are TRBV12-3 or TRBV12-4 and TRBJ1-6, with 10 bases aligning to TRBD1. V trimming: 4 bases; J trimming: 7 bases; junction bases outside the gene matches: 4. CDR3 length: 15 amino acids. CDR3 bases: TGTGCCAGCAGTTCCGGGGGACAGGGGAATTCACCCCTCCACTTT. It yields the protein CASSSGGQGNSPLHF.

The chain employs TRBV4-2 and TRBJ2-5, with D possibly called TRBD1 or TRBD2 (6 bases each). Germline V gene sequence: CDR1 LGHNA, CDR2 YNFKEQ. CDR3 length: 15 residues. V lost 4 bases and J 5 bases, leaving 17 bases between the germline ends. CDR3 DNA sequence: TGTGCCAGCAGCCCCGGAGATGGGGGGCGGGAGACCCAGTACTTC. Its protein is CASSPGDGGRETQYF.

The V and J genes are TRBV28 and TRBJ1-4; 7 positions agree with TRBD1. The trim removed 8 bases at V and 10 bases at J, leaving 16 bases unmatched. Germline CDR1 reads MDHEN; CDR2 reads SYDVKM. This CDR3 is built from 15 residues. The CDR3 protein is CASDPRGGSPGKLFF. The CDR3 DNA sequence: TGTGCCAGCGACCCCAGGGGGGGGTCCCCGGGAAAACTGTTTTTT.

This clonotype has only a few counts. The chain employs TRBV20-1 and TRBJ2-2; 9 bases line up with TRBD2. This CDR3 spans 15 amino acids. Trimming cost V 0 bases and J 4 bases; bases outside gene matches: 3. Germline V gene sequence: CDR1 DFQATT, CDR2 SNEGSKA (reference sequence). The CDR3 DNA reads as TGCAGTGCTAGAGAGCGGGGGGGGACCACCGGGGAGCTGTTTTTT. Its protein is CSARERGGTTGELFF.

In this sample, this clonotype turned up a few times. The chain combines TRBV5-6 with TRBJ2-5; tentative D call: TRBD2 (5 bases). The germline V gene has CDR1 SGHDT and CDR2 YYEEEE. The CDR3 length is 15 residues. Trimming stripped 2 bases from V and 5 bases from J, with 16 bases between. The CDR3 loop is CASSFYTRGSETQYF. For the CDR3, the DNA is TGTGCCAGCAGCTTCTATACTAGAGGGTCCGAGACCCAGTACTTC.

This clonotype was picked up a small number of times. The CDR3 DNA is TGTGCCACCAGCCTTAGACAGGGGGCCAATCAGCCCCAGCATTTT. As protein: CATSLRQGANQPQHF. The rearrangement joins TRBV15 to TRBJ1-5; TRBD1 agrees at 10 bases. The CDR3 contains 15 residues. With V trimmed by 5 bases and J by 3 bases, 4 bases remained unmatched. Germline V CDR1 and CDR2: LNHNV, YYDKDF (reference sequence).

This clonotype was seen more than once but under ten times. The chain has TRBV12-3 or TRBV12-4 and TRBJ1-2; 9 bases agree with TRBD1. The CDR3 runs to 16 residues. With V trimmed by 2 bases and J by 2 bases, 6 bases remained unmatched. Written as DNA, the CDR3 is TGTGCCAGCAGTTTATGGGGGACAGGGATAAACTATGGCTACACCTTC. Protein product: CASSLWGTGINYGYTF.

This clonotype was picked up many times. The chain joins TRBV11-2 to TRBJ1-5; maybe TRBD1 (5 bases). The V end lost 1 base, the J end lost 2 bases, and 9 bases lay between the germline ends. Per germline, CDR1 SGHAT and CDR2 FQNNGV. The CDR3 totals 15 residues. The CDR3 DNA reads as TGTGCCAGCAGCTTAGGAGGGGCGGGCAATCAGCCCCAGCATTTT. It encodes CASSLGGAGNQPQHF.

At least ten counts were recorded for this clonotype. Sequence at one end of the junction differs from germline and may be a read error. V and J are TRBV15 and TRBJ2-1, with 9 positions matching TRBD2. This CDR3 region has 19 residues. Germline CDR1 reads LNHNV; CDR2 reads YYDKDF (reference sequence). CDR3: CATRRGSGRTIRSSDEQFF. The CDR3, as DNA: TGTGCCACCCGCAGGGGTAGCGGGAGAACCATCCGGTCCTCGGATGAGCAGTTCTTC.